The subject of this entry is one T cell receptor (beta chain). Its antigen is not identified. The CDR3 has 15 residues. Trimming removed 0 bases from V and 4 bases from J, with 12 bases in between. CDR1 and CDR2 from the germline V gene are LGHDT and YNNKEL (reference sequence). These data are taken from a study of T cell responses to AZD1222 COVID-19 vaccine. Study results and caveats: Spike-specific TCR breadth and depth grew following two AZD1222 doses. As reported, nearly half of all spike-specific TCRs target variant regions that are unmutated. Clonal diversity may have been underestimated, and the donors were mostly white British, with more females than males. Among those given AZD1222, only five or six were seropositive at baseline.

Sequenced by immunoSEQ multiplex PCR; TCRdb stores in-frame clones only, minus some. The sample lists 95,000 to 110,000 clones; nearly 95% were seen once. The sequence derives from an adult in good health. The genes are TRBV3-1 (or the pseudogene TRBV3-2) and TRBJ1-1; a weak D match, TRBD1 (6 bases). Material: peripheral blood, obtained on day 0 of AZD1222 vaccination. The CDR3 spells CASSQDRDKTTEAFF. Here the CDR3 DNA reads TGTGCCAGCAGCCAAGATCGGGACAAGACCACTGAAGCTTTCTTT.